This TCR beta chain was sequenced during a study of T cell responses to AZD1222 COVID-19 vaccine (dated by TCRdb to about 2021). Concerning the study at large: TCR sequencing was performed for about 250 trial participants, of whom 200 to 210 were given two doses of AZD1222 and some 26 were given two doses of MenACWY control vaccine. Trial participants were enrolled by age into 18-55, 56-69 and 70-plus year subgroups, with roughly 150, 30 and 60 TCR-sequenced participants respectively.

The sample's time point label is to be understood as: about 28 days (+/-7) after the second vaccine dose. Because spike-specific TCR depth and breadth did not differ between the two schedules, AZD1222 recipients who got a second dose at roughly 4 weeks were pooled with those who got a second dose at roughly 12 weeks. The vaccinee samples were drawn from two UK trials, COV001 and COV002, one of which was a single-blind randomized controlled phase 2/3 trial testing AZD1222 (ChAdOx1 nCoV-19) in healthy adults. For TCRbeta chain sequencing, PBMC samples were collected from trial participants at day 0 and at day 28 after the second dose. From the cysteine up to the phenylalanine, the CDR3 has a length of 14 residues. Of the read, only the CDR3 DNA is kept; its 42 bases are in frame from base 1. The germline V gene specifies MGHRA as CDR1 and YSYEKL as CDR2. Here V drops 2 bases and J drops 6 bases, and the junction holds 5 bases not matched to any gene.

A remark on this clone: It has no known antigen specificity. Base qualities were left out, and no much larger clone turns up one base away.

Study-level results and caveats: After two AZD1222 doses, spike-specific TCR breadth and depth were significantly higher than at day 0 and than in MenACWY recipients. Only five or six AZD1222 recipients were SARS-CoV-2 seropositive at baseline, limiting conclusions about previously exposed vaccinees. Reportedly, close to half of the unique spike-specific TCRs recognized epitopes lying outside the regions that are mutated in the B.1.351 and B.1.1.7 variants. In the small 56-69-year group, the increase in depth fell short of significance, most likely because of low power. Because no day 14 peak-response samples were available, the repertoires could be characterized only after the peak T cell response. Participants were mostly white British and included more females than males, and it was suggested by the authors that clonal diversity may have been underestimated. The vaccine-associated CD4 TCRs covered the entire spike protein, and the dominant responses fell in regions 160-218 and 743-854.

The CDR3 regions of human TCRbeta chains were subjected to immunosequencing. Regarding the original processing steps: TCRs in the repertoires were matched against a reference library of SARS-CoV-2-specific TCRs that had been generated with the MIRA antigen-specificity platform. Breadth was defined as the fraction of unique TCRs that were SARS-CoV-2-associated, and depth was defined as the fraction of total T cells that were SARS-CoV-2-associated. Using the MIRA data, every spike-specific TCR was mapped to the spike region that the TCR reacted to and assigned to either a CD4 or a CD8 class. Log10-transformed breadth and depth values were compared by one-way ANOVA with Sidak's multiple comparisons tests. TCRdb provides this immuneACCESS table in a form limited to in-frame rearrangements. Some clones are lacking; in checked studies, under half of them reflect an unresolved V gene, and why the rest are absent is not known. Clone size and the V and J calls come from that table; the DNA yielded D and trimming. The sample has around 180,000 clones on record, approximately 94% of them singletons. Of the sample, 1.5% to 2% falls within the top ten clones.

The material was peripheral blood, obtained 28 days after the second AZD1222 dose. The chain links TRBV4-1 with TRBJ1-1; TRBD1 matches 8 bases in the middle. The sequence derives from an adult who received the AZD1222 COVID-19 vaccine. The CDR3 loop reads CASSQYGQGPEAFF. The DNA sequence is TGCGCCAGCAGCCAATACGGACAGGGACCTGAAGCTTTCTTT.